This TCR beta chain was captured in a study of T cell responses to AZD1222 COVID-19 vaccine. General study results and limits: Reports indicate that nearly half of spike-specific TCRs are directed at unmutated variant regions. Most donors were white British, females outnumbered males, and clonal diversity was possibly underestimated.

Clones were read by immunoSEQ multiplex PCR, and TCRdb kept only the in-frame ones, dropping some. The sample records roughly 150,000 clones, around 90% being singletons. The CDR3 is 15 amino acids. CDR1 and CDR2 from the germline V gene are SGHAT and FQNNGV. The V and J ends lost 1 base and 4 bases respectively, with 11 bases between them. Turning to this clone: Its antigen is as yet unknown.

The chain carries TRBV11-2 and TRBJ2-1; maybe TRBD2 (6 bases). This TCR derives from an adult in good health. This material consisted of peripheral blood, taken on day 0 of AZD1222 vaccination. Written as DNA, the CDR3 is TGTGCCAGCAGCTTAGGGCGGAGGGGTTACAATGAGCAGTTCTTC. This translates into CASSLGRRGYNEQFF.